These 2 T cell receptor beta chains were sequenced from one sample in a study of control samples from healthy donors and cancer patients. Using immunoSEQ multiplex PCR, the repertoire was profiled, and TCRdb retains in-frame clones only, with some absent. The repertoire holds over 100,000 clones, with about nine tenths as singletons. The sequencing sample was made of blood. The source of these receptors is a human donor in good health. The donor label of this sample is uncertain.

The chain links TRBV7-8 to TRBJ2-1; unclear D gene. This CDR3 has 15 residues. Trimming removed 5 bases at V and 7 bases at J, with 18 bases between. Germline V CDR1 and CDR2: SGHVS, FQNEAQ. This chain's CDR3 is CASSPDGIGGNEQFF. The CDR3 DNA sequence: TGTGCCAGCAGCCCGGACGGCATCGGTGGGAATGAGCAGTTCTTC. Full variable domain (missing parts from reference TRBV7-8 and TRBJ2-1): GAGVSQSPRYKVAKRGQDVALRCDPISGHVSLFWYQQALGQGPEFLTYFQNEAQLDKSGLPSDRFFAERPEGSVSTLKIQRTQQEDSAVYLCASSPDGIGGNEQFFGPGTRLTVL.

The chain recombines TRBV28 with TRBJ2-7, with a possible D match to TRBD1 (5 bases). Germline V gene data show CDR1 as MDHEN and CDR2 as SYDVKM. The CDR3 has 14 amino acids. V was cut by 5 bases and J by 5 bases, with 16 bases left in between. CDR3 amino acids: CASSPPREVHEQYF. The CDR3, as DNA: TGTGCCAGCAGTCCTCCCAGGGAAGTCCACGAGCAGTACTTC.